These 7 T cell receptor delta chains originate from one sample sequenced in a study of gamma-delta chains in newborns, infants, children. TCRdb reprocessed the reads through CATT. The table has fewer than 1,500 delta-chain clones, 0.9% to 1.4% seen once; the top ten hold roughly a third. The sample consisted of blood. The source is a child in good health.

This clone is deemed medium-sized. Only one base separates this from a far larger clonotype, so it likely reflects a read error. The chain recombines TRDV2 with TRDJ1, with 8 bases lining up with TRDD3. The CDR3 sequence is 18 residues long. Germline loops: CDR1 GEAIGNYY, CDR2 EKD. This chain's CDR3 is CARDAILGASRGTDKLIF. Written as DNA, the CDR3 is TGTGCCCGTGACGCGATACTGGGGGCTAGTCGCGGCACCGATAAACTCATCTTT.

This clone was recorded a few times. The mismatch at residue 13 between this DNA's translation and the TCRdb protein of a much larger clone likely reflects a read error; the protein shown is translated from the DNA. CDR3 DNA: TGTGCCTGTGACACCGTGGGTGGGGGCCAAAACACCGGTAAACTCATCTTT. Residues: CACDTVGGGQNTGKLIF. V is TRDV2 and J is TRDJ1, with a possible D match to TRDD3 (6 bases). Germline lookup yields CDR1 GEAIGNYY and CDR2 EKD. CDR3 length: 17 residues.

In the case of this clone: This sequence is one base from a far larger clone and is likely a read error. This same CDR3 is encoded by further DNA sequences in the sample. The chain combines TRDV2 with TRDJ1, with unresolved D. Germline CDR1 GEAIGNYY, CDR2 EKD. The CDR3 is 16 amino acids. As DNA, the CDR3 is TGTGCCTGTGACACTGTGGAAGAAGTTTACACAGATAAACTCATCTTT. Translated, it gives CACDTVEEVYTDKLIF.

Details on this clone: The TCRdb protein comes from a much larger clone and disagrees with this DNA's translation at residue 3, likely due to a read error; the protein given here is derived from the DNA. This chain uses TRDV2 with TRDJ3, with a tentative D call TRDD3 (5 bases). CDR1 and CDR2 from the germline V gene are GEAIGNYY and EKD. The CDR3 loop spans 18 amino acids. CDR3 nucleotides: TGTGCCCGTGACACAACGGGATCGACCCCCTGGGACACCCGACAGATGTTTTTC. It specifies CARDTTGSTPWDTRQMFF.

On this clone itself: TCRdb assigns this DNA the protein of a much larger clone, which departs from its translation at residue 8; this likely reflects a read error, and the protein shown comes from translating the DNA. The rearrangement uses TRDV2 and TRDJ1, with TRDD3 as a possible D gene (6 bases). There are 14 residues in the CDR3. CDR1 GEAIGNYY and CDR2 EKD come from the germline V gene. The CDR3 sequence: CAREPWGSTDKLIF. DNA of the CDR3: TGTGCCCGTGAGCCCTGGGGAAGCACTGATAAACTCATCTTT.

V usage is TRDV2 and J usage is TRDJ3, with D possibly TRDD3 on 6 matching bases. CDR3 length: 18 amino acids. Germline CDR1 reads GEAIGNYY; CDR2 reads EKD. V was trimmed by 3 bases and J by 2 bases, leaving 16 bases between them. This CDR3 is CACDAAGVSPWDTRQMFF. The CDR3 nucleotides read TGTGCCTGTGACGCCGCTGGGGTGAGCCCCTGGGACACCCGACAGATGTTTTTC.

This clone was seen a few times. TCRdb's listed protein matches a much larger clone and diverges from this DNA's translation at residue 10, likely through a read error; the protein shown comes from the DNA. The chain is built from TRDV2 and TRDJ3; D call uncertain. The CDR3 totals 20 residues. CDR1 and CDR2 (germline): GEAIGNYY, EKD. The V and J ends lost 0 bases and 0 bases respectively, with 17 bases between them. The CDR3 reads CACDTLKRISSSWDTRQMFF. The CDR3, as DNA: TGTGCCTGTGACACCTTGAAGCGGATTTCAAGCTCCTGGGACACCCGACAGATGTTTTTC.